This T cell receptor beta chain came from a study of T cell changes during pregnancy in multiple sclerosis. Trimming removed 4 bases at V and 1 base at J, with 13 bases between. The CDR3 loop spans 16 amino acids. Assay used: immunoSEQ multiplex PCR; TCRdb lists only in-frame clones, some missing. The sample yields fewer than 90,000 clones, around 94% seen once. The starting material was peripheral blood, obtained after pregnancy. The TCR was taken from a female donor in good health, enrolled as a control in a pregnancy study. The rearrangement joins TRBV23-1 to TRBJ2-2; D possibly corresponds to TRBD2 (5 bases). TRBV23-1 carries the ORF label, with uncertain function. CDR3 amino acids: CASSPNRTENTGELFF. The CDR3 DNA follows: TGCGCCAGCAGTCCGAACCGGACTGAGAACACCGGGGAGCTGTTTTTT.